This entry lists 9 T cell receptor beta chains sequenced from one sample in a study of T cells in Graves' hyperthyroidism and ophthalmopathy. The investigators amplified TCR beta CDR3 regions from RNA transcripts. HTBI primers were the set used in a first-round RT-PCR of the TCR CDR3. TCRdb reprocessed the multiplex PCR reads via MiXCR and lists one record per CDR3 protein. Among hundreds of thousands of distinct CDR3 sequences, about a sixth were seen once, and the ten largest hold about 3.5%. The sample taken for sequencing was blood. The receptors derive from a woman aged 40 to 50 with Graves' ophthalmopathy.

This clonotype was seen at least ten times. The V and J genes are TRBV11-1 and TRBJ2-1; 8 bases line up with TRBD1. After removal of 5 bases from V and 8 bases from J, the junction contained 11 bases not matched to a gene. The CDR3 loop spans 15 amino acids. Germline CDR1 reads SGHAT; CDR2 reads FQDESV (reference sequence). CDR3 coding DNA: TGTGCCAGCAGCACTCTACTCGGGACAGGTGATGAGCAGTTCTTC. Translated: CASSTLLGTGDEQFF.

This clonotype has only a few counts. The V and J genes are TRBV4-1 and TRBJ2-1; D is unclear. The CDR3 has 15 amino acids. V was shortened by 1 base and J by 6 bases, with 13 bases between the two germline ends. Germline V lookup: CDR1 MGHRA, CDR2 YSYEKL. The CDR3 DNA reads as TGCGCCAGCAGCCAAGCAACGGGCCATCCCAATGAGCAGTTCTTC. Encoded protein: CASSQATGHPNEQFF.

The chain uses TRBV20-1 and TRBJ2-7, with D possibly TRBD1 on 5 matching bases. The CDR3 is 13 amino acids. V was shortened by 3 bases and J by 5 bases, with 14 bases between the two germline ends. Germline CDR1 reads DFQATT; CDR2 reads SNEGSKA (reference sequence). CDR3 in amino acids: CSARARATNEQYF. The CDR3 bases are TGCAGTGCTAGGGCCAGGGCTACCAACGAGCAGTACTTC.

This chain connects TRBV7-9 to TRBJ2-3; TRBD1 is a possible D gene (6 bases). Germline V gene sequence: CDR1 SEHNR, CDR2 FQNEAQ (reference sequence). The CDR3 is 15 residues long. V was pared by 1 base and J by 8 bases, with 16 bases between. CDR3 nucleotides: TGTGCCAGCAGCTTAGTGGGCAGGGGCAGTGCTACGCAGTATTTT. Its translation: CASSLVGRGSATQYF.

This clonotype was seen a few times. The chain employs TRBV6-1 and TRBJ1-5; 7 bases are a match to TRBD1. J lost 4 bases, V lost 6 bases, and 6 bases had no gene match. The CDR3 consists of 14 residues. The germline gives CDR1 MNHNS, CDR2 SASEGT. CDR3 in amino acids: CASSHDRVNQPQHF. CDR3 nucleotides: TGTGCCAGCAGCCACGACAGGGTTAATCAGCCCCAGCATTTT.

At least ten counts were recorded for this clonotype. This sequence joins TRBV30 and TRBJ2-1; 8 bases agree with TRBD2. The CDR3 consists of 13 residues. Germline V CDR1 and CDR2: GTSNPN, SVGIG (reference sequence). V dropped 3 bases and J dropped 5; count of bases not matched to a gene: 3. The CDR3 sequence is CAWSGSGNNEQFF. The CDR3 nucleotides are TGTGCCTGGAGCGGTAGCGGGAACAATGAGCAGTTCTTC.

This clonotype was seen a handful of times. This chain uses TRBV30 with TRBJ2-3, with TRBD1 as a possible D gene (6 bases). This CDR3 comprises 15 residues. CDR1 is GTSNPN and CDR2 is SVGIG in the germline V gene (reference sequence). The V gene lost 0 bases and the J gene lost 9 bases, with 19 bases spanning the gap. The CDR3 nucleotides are TGTGCCTGGAGTGTCCAAAGGACCAAGGGGGAAACGCAGTATTTT. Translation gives CAWSVQRTKGETQYF.

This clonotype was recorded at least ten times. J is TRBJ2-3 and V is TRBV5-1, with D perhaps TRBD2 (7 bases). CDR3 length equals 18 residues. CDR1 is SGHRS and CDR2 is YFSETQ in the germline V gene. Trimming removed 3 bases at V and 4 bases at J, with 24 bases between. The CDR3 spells CASSWETKTGSGADTQYF. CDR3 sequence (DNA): TGCGCCAGCAGCTGGGAGACGAAAACAGGGAGCGGGGCAGATACGCAGTATTTT.

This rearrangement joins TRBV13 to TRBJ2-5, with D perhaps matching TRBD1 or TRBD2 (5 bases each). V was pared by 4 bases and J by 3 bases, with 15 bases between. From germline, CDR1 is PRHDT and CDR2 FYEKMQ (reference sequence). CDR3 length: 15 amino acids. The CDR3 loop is CASSYSGTFKETQYF. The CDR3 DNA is TGTGCCAGCAGCTACTCCGGGACCTTTAAAGAGACCCAGTACTTC.